This TCR beta chain was observed in a study of identical twins. Germline loops: CDR1 SGHRS, CDR2 YFSETQ. The CDR3 is made up of 11 amino acids. The J segment lost 12 bases and the V segment lost 6 bases, leaving 9 bases of the junction unmatched. This clonotype has a handful of counts. Using its own MiXCR run on the 5' RACE reads, TCRdb lists one record per CDR3 protein. Among roughly 1.6 million distinct CDR3 sequences listed, around 29% were seen once. This receptor was taken from a newborn girl in good health. The genes are TRBV5-1 and TRBJ2-7; 7 bases map to TRBD1. The sample was cord blood. The CDR3 reads CASTLETGLYF. The CDR3 DNA sequence: TGCGCCAGCACCCTGGAGACAGGGTTGTACTTC.